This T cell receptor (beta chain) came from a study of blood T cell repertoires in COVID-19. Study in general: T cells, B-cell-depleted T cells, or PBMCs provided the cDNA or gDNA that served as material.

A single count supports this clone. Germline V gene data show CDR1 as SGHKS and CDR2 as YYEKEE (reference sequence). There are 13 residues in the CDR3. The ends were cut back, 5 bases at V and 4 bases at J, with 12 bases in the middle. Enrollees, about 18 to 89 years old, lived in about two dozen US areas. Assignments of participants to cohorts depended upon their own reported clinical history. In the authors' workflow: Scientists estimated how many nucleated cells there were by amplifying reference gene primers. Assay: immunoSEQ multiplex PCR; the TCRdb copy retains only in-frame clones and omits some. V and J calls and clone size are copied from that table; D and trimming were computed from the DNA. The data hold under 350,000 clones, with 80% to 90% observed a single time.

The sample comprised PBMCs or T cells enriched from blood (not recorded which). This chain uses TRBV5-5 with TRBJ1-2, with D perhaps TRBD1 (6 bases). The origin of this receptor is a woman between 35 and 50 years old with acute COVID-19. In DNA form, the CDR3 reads TGTGCCAGCAGTCCGGACAGTCCCTATGGCTACACCTTC. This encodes CASSPDSPYGYTF.